Listed below are T cell receptor beta chains from one sample, sequenced in a study of blood T cells in healthy people across ages. TCRdb independently ran MiXCR on the 5' RACE reads; one entry per CDR3 protein. Among around 320,000 distinct CDR3 sequences, about 25% were seen once, and the ten largest hold approximately 29%. Source material: blood. All receptors come from a woman aged 70 to 79 in good health. The CDR3 runs from the conserved cysteine through the conserved F or W. The order of the fields is D gene, V gene, clone size, J gene, CDR3 protein, CDR3 DNA. The D gene is left open where the match is weak. Some rows have no size entry. The others give once, few or many, or a class for an expanded clone.

>TRBD1|TRBV29-1|few|TRBJ2-7
CSVSSGQVSYEQYF
TGCAGCGTGAGTTCGGGACAGGTATCCTACGAGCAGTACTTC
>NA|TRBV20-1|NA|TRBJ2-5
CSASGVEETQYF
TGCAGTGCTAGCGGGGTTGAAGAGACCCAGTACTTC
>NA|TRBV4-3|few|TRBJ2-1
CASSQDQRISDEQFF
TGCGCCAGCAGCCAAGATCAGAGGATTTCGGATGAGCAGTTCTTC
>NA|TRBV3-1|few|TRBJ1-2
CASSQEGASSGYTF
TGTGCCAGCAGCCAAGAAGGCGCGTCCTCTGGCTACACCTTC
>NA|TRBV29-1|few|TRBJ2-7
CSVSTLDEQYF
TGCAGCGTTTCGACTCTCGACGAGCAGTACTTC
>TRBD1|TRBV4-1|NA|TRBJ1-4
CGFLRGTGYEKLFF
TGCGGATTCCTTCGCGGGACAGGGTATGAAAAACTGTTTTTT
>TRBD1|TRBV15|NA|TRBJ2-1
CATSRDHTGGYYNEQFF
TGTGCCACCAGCAGAGATCACACAGGGGGCTACTACAATGAGCAGTTCTTC
>TRBD1|TRBV20-1|NA|TRBJ1-2
CSASRTGDGYTF
TGCAGTGCTAGTAGGACAGGGGACGGCTACACCTTC
>NA|TRBV4-2|few|TRBJ1-1
CASSQEIRPGLNTEAFF
TGTGCCAGCAGCCAAGAAATACGTCCAGGCCTGAACACTGAAGCTTTCTTT
>TRBD2|TRBV7-9|few|TRBJ2-7
CASSLVTSGSDEQYF
TGTGCCAGCAGCTTAGTCACTAGCGGGAGTGACGAGCAGTACTTC
>NA|TRBV11-2|few|TRBJ2-7
CASSPVWDKGKQYF
TGTGCCAGCAGCCCGGTCTGGGACAAGGGAAAGCAGTACTTC
>NA|TRBV11-2|NA|TRBJ2-7
CASSSYTGLGATPPGESYEQYF
TGTGCCAGCAGCTCCTATACTGGTCTAGGGGCAACCCCTCCGGGGGAGTCCTACGAGCAGTACTTC
>NA|TRBV4-1|few|TRBJ1-1
CASSQGRSSTEAFF
TGCGCCAGCAGCCAAGGCAGGAGTTCCACTGAAGCTTTCTTT
>NA|TRBV29-1|many|TRBJ1-2
CSYYNYGYTF
TGCAGCTACTATAACTATGGCTACACCTTC
>NA|TRBV9|few|TRBJ2-1
CASRGNTEQFF
TGTGCCAGCCGGGGAAACACTGAGCAGTTCTTC
>TRBD1|TRBV7-2|NA|TRBJ2-7
CASSFLQGASEQYF
TGTGCCAGCAGCTTCCTGCAGGGGGCGTCCGAGCAGTACTTC
>NA|TRBV20-1|NA|TRBJ2-1
CSAQRSSGDEQFF
TGCAGTGCTCAACGGTCCTCGGGCGATGAGCAGTTCTTC
>NA|TRBV7-9|NA|TRBJ2-7
CASSLRTASYEQYF
TGTGCCAGCAGCTTGCGAACAGCCTCCTACGAGCAGTACTTC
>TRBD2|TRBV20-1|NA|TRBJ2-3
CSLAERGRDTQYF
TGCAGTCTAGCGGAAAGGGGCAGAGATACGCAGTATTTT
>NA|TRBV20-1|few|TRBJ1-1
CSAPPFEAFF
TGCAGTGCTCCACCATTCGAAGCTTTCTTT
>TRBD1|TRBV7-9|few|TRBJ2-7
CASEGAVYEQYF
TGTGCCAGTGAGGGGGCAGTTTACGAGCAGTACTTC
>TRBD2|TRBV28|few|TRBJ2-7
CASGGGGGRYEQYF
TGTGCCAGCGGGGGAGGCGGGGGTCGCTACGAGCAGTACTTC
>NA|TRBV20-1|NA|TRBJ2-4
CSARPVTLAKNIQYF
TGCAGTGCTAGGCCAGTAACTCTAGCCAAAAACATTCAGTACTTC
>TRBD1|TRBV4-3|few|TRBJ2-7
CASSQAPGQSYEQYF
TGCGCCAGCAGCCAAGCCCCGGGACAGAGTTACGAGCAGTACTTC
>NA|TRBV4-1|many|TRBJ2-6
CASSRLLTASGANVLTF
TGCGCCAGCAGCCGACTTCTGACGGCGTCTGGGGCCAACGTCCTGACTTTC
>TRBD1|TRBV27|NA|TRBJ2-7
CASSFGQGTNEQYF
TGTGCCAGCAGTTTCGGACAGGGAACGAACGAGCAGTACTTC
>NA|TRBV7-2|NA|TRBJ2-7
CASSLWETYEQYF
TGTGCCAGCAGCTTATGGGAAACCTACGAGCAGTACTTC
>NA|TRBV20-1|NA|TRBJ2-3
CSAIQRQGRDTQYF
TGCAGTGCTATCCAGCGCCAGGGGCGAGATACGCAGTATTTT
>NA|TRBV6-1|NA|TRBJ1-2
CASSSQAQTGFGYTF
TGTGCCAGCAGTTCCCAGGCGCAAACAGGATTTGGCTACACCTTC
>TRBD2|TRBV6-2/TRBV6-3|few|TRBJ2-2
CASSYLTSGRPGELFF
TGTGCCAGCAGTTACTTAACTAGCGGGAGACCCGGGGAGCTGTTTTTT
>NA|TRBV5-1|few|TRBJ2-5
CASSPQGLREAQYF
TGCGCCAGCAGCCCACAGGGACTTCGAGAGGCCCAGTACTTC
>TRBD1|TRBV10-1|NA|TRBJ1-1
CASSWDRGVREAFF
TGCGCCAGCAGTTGGGACAGGGGGGTCCGAGAAGCTTTCTTT
>TRBD2|TRBV11-2|few|TRBJ2-5
CASSRQVGGPLKNEQLF
TGTGCCAGCAGCCGCCAGGTGGGAGGGCCTTTGAAGAATGAGCAGCTCTTC
>NA|TRBV20-1|NA|TRBJ1-5
CSASERGNQPQHF
TGCAGTGCTAGTGAGAGAGGAAATCAGCCCCAGCATTTT
>NA|TRBV6-1|few|TRBJ2-2
CASREEGFAGELFF
TGTGCCAGCAGGGAGGAGGGTTTCGCCGGGGAGCTGTTTTTT
>NA|TRBV20-1|few|TRBJ1-5
CSAKRGANQPQHF
TGCAGTGCTAAGCGGGGGGCAAATCAGCCCCAGCATTTT
>TRBD2|TRBV15|NA|TRBJ2-7
CATSRETSGSGNSYEQYF
TGTGCCACCAGCAGAGAGACTAGCGGGAGTGGTAACTCCTACGAGCAGTACTTC
>NA|TRBV4-1|NA|TRBJ2-7
CASSQDRSRPLYEQYF
TGCGCCAGCAGCCAAGATAGGAGCCGCCCCCTTTACGAGCAGTACTTC
>NA|TRBV29-1|NA|TRBJ1-1
CSAQLRVNTEAFF
TGCAGCGCGCAACTTCGGGTGAACACTGAAGCTTTCTTT
>TRBD2|TRBV27|few|TRBJ2-7
CASRGAGGSYEQYF
TGTGCCAGCAGGGGGGCGGGAGGGTCCTACGAGCAGTACTTC
>NA|TRBV28|NA|TRBJ2-7
CASSSSGGGASYEQYF
TGTGCCAGCAGTTCATCCGGTGGGGGGGCCTCCTACGAGCAGTACTTC
>NA|TRBV27|NA|TRBJ1-4
CASSPAQRQTTNEKLFF
TGTGCCAGCAGTCCAGCTCAGAGACAAACAACTAATGAAAAACTGTTTTTT
>NA|TRBV7-9|many|TRBJ2-1
CASSSPGGSSYNEQFF
TGTGCCAGCAGCTCCCCCGGGGGTAGCTCCTACAATGAGCAGTTCTTC
>NA|TRBV14|NA|TRBJ1-1
CASSREGSSVEAFF
TGTGCCAGCAGCCGAGAGGGCAGCTCCGTTGAAGCTTTCTTT
>NA|TRBV15|few|TRBJ1-5
CATGGGFNQPQHF
TGTGCCACCGGTGGCGGTTTCAATCAGCCCCAGCATTTT
>NA|TRBV7-6|few|TRBJ2-1
CASSLLPGFDEQFF
TGTGCCAGCAGCTTACTTCCAGGGTTCGATGAGCAGTTCTTC
>TRBD1|TRBV7-8|once|TRBJ2-7
CASSSTGNYEQYF
TGTGCCAGCAGCTCGACAGGGAATTACGAGCAGTACTTC
>NA|TRBV20-1|NA|TRBJ2-1
CSARANTLNEQFF
TGCAGTGCTAGAGCGAATACCCTCAATGAGCAGTTCTTC
>NA|TRBV6-2/TRBV6-3|many|TRBJ2-1
CASRTYNEQFF
TGTGCCAGCAGGACCTACAATGAGCAGTTCTTC
>NA|TRBV6-2/TRBV6-3|few|TRBJ2-7
CASSSSGNYEQYF
TGTGCCAGCAGTTCCTCCGGGAACTACGAGCAGTACTTC
>NA|TRBV24-1|many|TRBJ1-1
CATSDSGGRAEAFF
TGTGCCACCAGTGATTCGGGGGGGAGAGCTGAAGCTTTCTTT
>TRBD2|TRBV11-2|NA|TRBJ2-1
CASSLLTLAVNNEQFF
TGTGCCAGCAGCTTATTGACACTAGCGGTAAACAATGAGCAGTTCTTC
>NA|TRBV5-1|once|TRBJ1-4
CASSHRKGDEKLFF
TGCGCCAGCAGCCATCGAAAAGGTGATGAAAAACTGTTTTTT
>NA|TRBV12-3/TRBV12-4|NA|TRBJ2-7
CASTRTGTYEQYF
TGTGCCAGCACCAGGACTGGAACCTACGAGCAGTACTTC
>TRBD1|TRBV9|NA|TRBJ2-2
CASSVEHGQGADTGELFF
TGTGCCAGCAGCGTAGAACATGGACAGGGAGCGGACACCGGGGAGCTGTTTTTT